Sequencing of this T cell receptor beta chain was carried out in a study of blood T cell repertoires in COVID-19. Across the study: COVID-19 samples from acute and convalescent phases originated in the United States, Italy and Spain.

Trimming removed 2 bases from V and 9 bases from J; junction bases left unmatched: 11. This CDR3 region has 15 residues. Germline CDR1 is SGHTA and CDR2 is FQGNSA. In the authors' workflow: Amplification with reference gene primers provided the estimates of nucleated cell counts. Sequencing used immunoSEQ multiplex PCR; TCRdb keeps in-frame clones, though not all of them. Clone size and V and J calls were adopted from that table, with D and trimming inferred from the DNA. The sample yields more than 9,500 clones, more than 70% seen once. Sequencing was performed on peripheral blood. The chain combines TRBV7-2 with TRBJ2-7; TRBD2 aligns across 9 bases. The clonotype was recovered from a human donor in a cohort sampled during active COVID-19. The CDR3 sequence is CASSLMRGGANRQYF. The CDR3 coding sequence is TGTGCCAGCAGCTTAATGCGCGGGGGGGCGAACAGGCAGTACTTC.